The present T cell receptor (beta chain) was sequenced within a study of shared clonotypes between healthy human individuals. CD8 cells regarded as naive lacked CD45RO, were positively chosen for CCR7, and omitted terminally differentiated effector memory CD45RA+ cells. Generated by immunoSEQ multiplex PCR, the TCRdb table keeps only in-frame clones and is missing some. The profile covers some 580,000 clones, with nearly 98% appearing a single time and approximately 0.3% taken by the ten largest. V gave up 4 bases and J gave up 0 bases, with 18 bases separating them. The CDR3 spans 17 residues. Germline V CDR1 and CDR2: SEHNR, FQNEAQ (reference sequence).

The chain couples TRBV7-9 to TRBJ1-2; the D gene is possibly TRBD1 (6 bases). The sequence came from a man aged 30 to 39 in good health. Input material: naive CD8+ T cells sorted from blood. In nucleotides, the CDR3 is TGTGCCAGCAGCTCCACCCGTCGGGACAAAGCTAACTATGGCTACACCTTC. Translating gives CASSSTRRDKANYGYTF.